This is a list of T cell receptor beta chains from one sample in a study of T cell responses to AZD1222 COVID-19 vaccine. Using immunoSEQ multiplex PCR, the repertoire was profiled, and TCRdb retains in-frame clones only, with some absent. This table has some 110,000 clones, about 91% appearing once. Here the sequenced sample was peripheral blood, taken on day 0 of AZD1222 vaccination. These receptors were taken from an adult in good health. The CDR3 runs from the conserved cysteine through the conserved F or W.

TRBV18	TRBJ1-5	CASSPGQGRGQPQHF
TRBV5-1	TRBJ2-1	CASSLQGMNNEQFF
TRBV13	TRBJ2-3	CASSPRTGSDTQYF
TRBV7-3	TRBJ2-7	CASSPRGQGAHEQYF
TRBV4-1	TRBJ1-1	CASSYNEVINWNTEAFF
TRBV19	TRBJ1-2	CASSINQGAVNYGYTF
TRBV7-8	TRBJ2-5	CASSSRTRLETQYF
TRBV7-6	TRBJ2-7	CASSLEEGSYEQYF
TRBV5-1	TRBJ1-3	CASSLEGAQGNTIYF
TRBV9	TRBJ1-2	CASSVGVGVGYTF
TRBV5-1	TRBJ2-7	CASYGGDRETYEQYF
TRBV3-1/TRBV3-2	TRBJ1-1	CASSQLGLGGTEAFF
TRBV11-2	TRBJ2-2	CASSPPFGQGASRFF
TRBV10-3	TRBJ2-2	CAISEKRDYTGELFF
TRBV19	TRBJ2-7	CASRDRGTPYEQYF
TRBV5-1	TRBJ2-5	CASSRQTGHQETQYF
TRBV4-1	TRBJ2-7	CASSHVDRSYEQYF
TRBV6-5	TRBJ2-2	CASSWKDPNTGELFF
TRBV27	TRBJ2-5	CASSKDSQETQYF
TRBV30	TRBJ1-2	CAWSRAAEVYGYTF
TRBV5-4	TRBJ2-7	CASSHLRGPAYEQYF
TRBV19	TRBJ2-7	CASSMGQAYEQYF
TRBV11-2	TRBJ1-6	CASSPLTGSSYNSPLHF
TRBV29-1	TRBJ1-2	CSVAQTGTSGYTF
TRBV5-1	TRBJ2-1	CASSLVVDNEQFF
TRBV2	TRBJ1-3	CASQRTRDYSGNTIYF
TRBV2	TRBJ1-2	CASRATLGTEAYGYTF
TRBV5-5	TRBJ2-7	CASYVPDREGEQYF
TRBV10-1	TRBJ2-2	CASSDIDGLANTGELFF
TRBV7-6	TRBJ2-7	CASSLGGGQGDEQYF
TRBV2	TRBJ1-3	CASSEYDSGNTIYF
TRBV12-3/TRBV12-4	TRBJ2-1	CASRILGVAEQFF
TRBV7-5	TRBJ2-3	CVRSWTSGGATDTQYF
TRBV6-5	TRBJ1-4	CASSYTLSSTNEKLFF
TRBV4-1	TRBJ2-7	CASSQLAGASYEQYF
TRBV7-8	TRBJ2-7	CASSAARGTYEQYF
TRBV9	TRBJ2-3	CASSKWGGPQDTQYF
TRBV7-6	TRBJ1-2	CASSPTGGQPPPYGYTF
TRBV30	TRBJ2-7	CAWSTPGRGPSYEQYF
TRBV7-8	TRBJ2-3	CASSLGTGIWYF